This T cell receptor (beta chain) emerged from a study of blood T cell repertoires in COVID-19. Study at large: Both acute and convalescent COVID-19 samples were obtained from the United States, Italy and Spain.

In the study's own analysis: It was from reference gene primer amplification that nucleated cell counts were estimated. Assay: immunoSEQ multiplex PCR; the TCRdb copy retains only in-frame clones and omits some. That table is the source of V, J and clone size, and D and trimming were worked out from the DNA. Counted here are roughly 110,000 clones, 70% to 90% occurring once; the ten biggest clones make up about 3.6%. CDR3 length: 15 residues. Germline CDR1 and CDR2: KGHDR and SFDVKD. V lost 3 bases to trimming and J lost 1 base, with 8 bases between them. This chain connects TRBV24-1 to TRBJ2-2; D uncertain. This TCR derives from a man aged 40-55 years with acute or convalescent COVID-19. Sequenced input: peripheral blood. The CDR3 loop reads CATSDPDMNTGELFF. CDR3 in DNA: TGTGCCACCAGTGATCCAGATATGAACACCGGGGAGCTGTTTTTT.